Sequencing of this TCR beta chain was carried out in a study of regulatory T cells in long-lasting Graves disease. This clonotype has ten or more counts. V lost 5 bases and J 7 bases, leaving 17 bases between the germline ends. The germline gives CDR1 KGHDR, CDR2 SFDVKD. The CDR3 has 15 amino acids. Time point here: newly diagnosed GD, antithyroid drugs for less than 3 months. After RNA was extracted from PBMCs, the TCR library was made from it. For TCR beta, libraries came from iRepertoire HTBI primers and Arm-PCR of CDR3 regions. TCRdb re-called the multiplex PCR reads with MiXCR, one entry per CDR3 protein. The table includes about 470,000 distinct CDR3 sequences, more than 13% detected once. These sequences were also reported in another study, on T cells in Graves' hyperthyroidism and ophthalmopathy.

Sequencing was performed on peripheral blood mononuclear cells (PBMCs), taken at new diagnosis, from a patient treated with antithyroid drugs. This rearrangement joins TRBV24-1 to TRBJ2-1; tentative D call: TRBD2 (6 bases). This clonotype was obtained from a woman under 40 with Graves disease. CDR3 sequence: CATSAPGAGTNEQFF. The CDR3 coding sequence is TGTGCCACCAGTGCCCCGGGAGCCGGTACGAATGAGCAGTTCTTC.